Each of the 14 T cell receptor beta chains below was sequenced from the same sample in a study of cytomegalovirus exposure and HLA in healthy donors. A multiplex PCR was run with 60 Vbeta primers and 13 Jbeta primers. Libraries were prepared by immunoSEQ multiplex PCR; TCRdb keeps only in-frame clonotypes and omits some of them. The sample shows almost 200,000 clones, roughly 77% of them seen only once. Material: PBMCs. The receptors were gathered from a male donor in good health and CMV-seropositive.

CDR3 sequence: CASSPLGQERNTEAFF. CDR3 nucleotide sequence: TGTGCCAGCAGTCCACTCGGACAGGAGCGGAACACTGAAGCTTTCTTT. This chain joins TRBV27 and TRBJ1-1; 7 bases align to TRBD1. The CDR3 extends over 16 amino acids. The junction had 10 bases not matched to a gene; V was cut back by 5 bases and J by 1 base. Germline assignment: CDR1 MNHEY and CDR2 SMNVEV (reference sequence).

This chain joins TRBV28 and TRBJ2-1, with D hard to call. Trimming removed 1 base at V and 9 bases at J, with 7 bases between. The CDR3 is 12 residues long. Germline CDR1 reads MDHEN; CDR2 reads SYDVKM. The CDR3 region is CASSLLVREQFF. The CDR3 DNA sequence: TGTGCCAGCAGTTTATTGGTGCGTGAGCAGTTCTTC.

As to this clone: Relative to the germline gene, one junction end is altered; a read error may explain this. This chain links TRBV7-7 with TRBJ2-1; TRBD2 matches at 13 bases. The CDR3 totals 13 residues. Germline V gives CDR1 SSHAT, CDR2 FNYEAQ (reference sequence). The CDR3 sequence is CASSPGLAGEQFF. The CDR3 DNA sequence: TGTGCTAGCAGCCCGGGACTAGCGGGAGAGCAGTTCTTC.

V and J are TRBV30 and TRBJ1-1, with 7 bases that match TRBD1. J lost 5 bases, V lost 5 bases, and 5 bases had no gene match. Germline assignment: CDR1 GTSNPN and CDR2 SVGIG (reference sequence). The CDR3 contains 12 residues. CDR3 DNA sequence: TGTGCCTGGGGTCTGGACAGGACTGAAGCTTTCTTT. This encodes CAWGLDRTEAFF.

This sequence joins TRBV7-2 and TRBJ2-5, with 12 bases fitting TRBD2. V dropped 1 base and J dropped 1; count of bases not matched to a gene: 4. This CDR3 has 17 residues. Germline loops: CDR1 SGHTA, CDR2 FQGNSA. As DNA, the CDR3 is TGTGCCAGCAGCTTAGGGCTAGCGGGGGGGCTCCAAGAGACCCAGTACTTC. Translation gives CASSLGLAGGLQETQYF.

The rearrangement links TRBV7-9 to TRBJ1-4; TRBD1 matches at 9 bases. This CDR3 has 15 amino acids. Germline CDR1 reads SEHNR; CDR2 reads FQNEAQ (reference sequence). The ends lost 4 bases at V and 5 bases at J; junction bases unmatched: 5. The CDR3 DNA follows: TGTGCCAGCAGCTCCTGGGACAGGGACAATGAAAAACTGTTTTTT. This codes for CASSSWDRDNEKLFF.

This clone was counted a single time. This chain uses TRBV9 with TRBJ2-1, with 7 bases lining up with TRBD2. Germline V gene lookup returns CDR1 SGDLS and CDR2 YYNGEE. The CDR3 runs 17 residues. After removal of 2 bases from V and 0 bases from J, the junction contained 8 bases not matched to a gene. CDR3 DNA: TGTGCCAGCAGCGTCCGGGAGCGGGGTAGCTCCTACAATGAGCAGTTCTTC. Protein: CASSVRERGSSYNEQFF. Full variable domain (remainder filled in from reference TRBV9 and TRBJ2-1): DSGVTQTPKHLITATGQRVTLRCSPRSGDLSVYWYQQSLDQGLQFLIQYYNGEERAKGNILERFSAQQFPDLHSELNLSSLELGDSALYFCASSVRERGSSYNEQFFGPGTRLTVL.

The CDR3 is CASSLVTRSTNEKLFF. CDR3 sequence (DNA): TGTGCCAGCAGCTTAGTTACACGATCAACTAATGAAAAACTGTTTTTT. The rearrangement links TRBV7-2 to TRBJ1-4, with D uncertain. CDR1 and CDR2 (germline): SGHTA, FQGNSA. This CDR3 is built from 16 residues. V was trimmed by 1 base and J by 0 bases, leaving 9 bases between them.

The chain links TRBV9 to TRBJ2-2, with TRBD1 identical over 8 bases. The CDR3 is 15 residues long. The germline CDR1 and CDR2 sequences are SGDLS and YYNGEE. V shed 4 bases and J 6 bases; nucleotides not matched to a gene: 8. The chain's CDR3 is CASSLRTGPAGELFF. Here the CDR3 DNA reads TGTGCCAGCAGCTTACGGACAGGGCCCGCCGGGGAGCTGTTTTTT.

This clone was seen a few times. The gene calls are TRBV7-9 and TRBJ1-1, with D uncertain. The CDR3 spans 14 residues. The germline V and J ends were trimmed by 5 bases and 0 bases, with 10 bases remaining between them. Germline loops: CDR1 SEHNR, CDR2 FQNEAQ (reference sequence). The CDR3, as DNA: TGTGCCAGCAGCCTAACAGTTATGAACACTGAAGCTTTCTTT. Translation: CASSLTVMNTEAFF.

CDR3 loop: CAWGLVSGELFF. CDR3 in DNA: TGTGCCTGGGGACTAGTTTCCGGGGAGCTGTTTTTT. This chain joins TRBV30 and TRBJ2-2, with 7 nucleotides matching TRBD2. V dropped 5 bases and J dropped 6; count of bases not matched to a gene: 3. The CDR3 contains 12 residues. The V gene's germline CDR1 is GTSNPN and CDR2 SVGIG (reference sequence).

The V call is TRBV6-5, the J call TRBJ2-2; 7 bases agree with TRBD1. Germline values: CDR1 MNHEY, CDR2 SVGAGI. This CDR3 is built from 12 residues. J was trimmed by 8 bases and V by 8 bases; bases with no gene match: 5. The DNA for the CDR3 is TGTGCCAGCTGCAGGGGGTCGGGGGAGCTGTTTTTT. It encodes CASCRGSGELFF.

The V gene is TRBV7-3, the J gene TRBJ2-7; D is possibly TRBD2 (6 bases). Per the germline V gene, CDR1 is SGHTA and CDR2 is FQGTGA. V shed 3 bases and J shed 3 bases, with 12 bases lying between them. The CDR3 extends over 14 amino acids. CDR3 nucleotide sequence: TGTGCCAGCAGCTTTGTTGGAGGGGACTACGAGCAGTACTTC. Protein product: CASSFVGGDYEQYF.

The V and J genes are TRBV10-3 and TRBJ2-2, with 7 bases aligning to TRBD2. The germline CDR1 and CDR2 sequences are ENHRY and SYGVKD. This CDR3 is 15 amino acids long. With V trimmed by 4 bases and J by 3 bases, 5 bases remained unmatched. The CDR3 bases are TGTGCCATCAGTGCACCTAGCGGCGACACCGGGGAGCTGTTTTTT. Encoded protein: CAISAPSGDTGELFF.